The present TCR beta chain was sequenced within a study of shared clonotypes between healthy human individuals. Repertoires were generated with immunoSEQ multiplex PCR, while TCRdb's copy carries only in-frame clones and drops some. The repertoire consists of a few million clones, with roughly 92% occurring once and the leading ten covering roughly 0.34%. Of note for this clone: What it binds is unknown.

The V and J ends lost 3 bases and 4 bases respectively, with 20 bases between them. The CDR3 spans 17 residues. Germline lookup yields CDR1 WSHSY and CDR2 SAAADI. General study results and limits: The study found about 5.1% of naive CD4 clonotypes shared across a handful of donors. Relative to memory subsets, naive subsets generally showed larger estimated richness. Among non-shared clonotypes, generation probabilities were lower than among those shared by all four donors. Donors were few, which limited the genetic and exposure-history diversity represented.

The clonotype was recovered from a man aged 18-30 years in good health. Some clones in this sample may be carry-over from other donors' samples. The rearrangement uses TRBV10-2 and TRBJ2-3; D uncertain. Sequenced input: naive CD4+ T cells from PBMCs. The subset was: CD45RA+ positively selected. In DNA form, the CDR3 reads TGCGCCAGCAGTGATAGGATCTGGCCGTTTGGGCCAGATACGCAGTATTTT. Protein sequence: CASSDRIWPFGPDTQYF.